These 9 T cell receptor beta chains came from one sample sequenced in a study of PD-L1 blockade in urothelial cancer (dated 2017 in TCRdb). According to the study, the label for this sample's time point signals: pretreatment peripheral blood. The library was made by the immunoSEQ multiplex PCR assay. TCRdb obtained this table from immuneACCESS and retained in-frame rearrangements with V and J assigned. These tables miss some clones; where compared with another copy, unresolved V genes account for less than half of the shortfall, and the remainder is unexplained. Present in this sample are around 100,000 clones, around nine tenths of which were seen just once. The ten largest clonotypes hold approximately 2% of the sample. The sample in question was PBMCs, obtained around atezolizumab (anti-PD-L1) treatment. The origin of the receptors is a man aged 60-69 years with urothelial cancer.

The CDR3 region is CASSPGTSGYEQYF. CDR3 coding DNA: TGTGCCAGTAGTCCCGGGACTAGCGGATACGAGCAGTACTTC. V and J are TRBV19 and TRBJ2-7; TRBD2 matches at 11 bases. After removal of 5 bases from V and 4 bases from J, the junction contained 4 bases not matched to a gene. Germline CDR1 is LNHDA and CDR2 is SQIVND (reference sequence). This CDR3 has 14 amino acids. Drawing the rest from reference TRBV19 and TRBJ2-7, the complete variable domain is DGGITQSPKYLFRKEGQNVTLSCEQNLNHDAMYWYRQDPGQGLRLIYYSQIVNDFQKGDIAEGYSVSREKKESFPLTVTSAQKNPTAFYLCASSPGTSGYEQYFGPGTRLTVT.

The chain joins TRBV5-1 to TRBJ2-5; TRBD1 matches at 8 bases. This CDR3 has 16 amino acids. CDR1 is SGHRS and CDR2 is YFSETQ in the germline V gene. V shed 7 bases and J 5 bases; nucleotides not matched to a gene: 16. The CDR3 region has the DNA TGCGCCAGCGGTCTACGGGGGACAGGCCTAAGGGAGACCCAGTACTTC. It yields the protein CASGLRGTGLRETQYF.

V and J are TRBV28 and TRBJ1-1, with a weak D call TRBD1 (6 bases). Trimming removed 1 base from V and 3 bases from J, with 12 bases in between. The germline V gene has CDR1 MDHEN and CDR2 SYDVKM. CDR3 length equals 15 residues. The CDR3 coding sequence is TGTGCCAGCAGTTTATTTGGGGGCGCGTACACTGAAGCTTTCTTT. As protein: CASSLFGGAYTEAFF.

This rearrangement joins TRBV5-6 to TRBJ1-3, with 10 nucleotides matching TRBD1. Losses at the gene ends were 0 bases for V and 2 bases for J; bases not matched to a gene: 5. This CDR3 is built from 17 residues. CDR1 and CDR2 from the germline V gene are SGHDT and YYEEEE. The DNA of the CDR3 is TGTGCCAGCAGCTTGGCCTCCGGGACAGGGGCTGGAAACACCATATATTTT. Amino acids: CASSLASGTGAGNTIYF.

The V gene is TRBV5-1, the J gene TRBJ1-4, with a possible D match to TRBD1 (5 bases). CDR1 is SGHRS and CDR2 is YFSETQ in the germline V gene. The length of the CDR3 is 15 residues. V dropped 0 bases and J dropped 6 bases, with 12 bases sitting between them. The CDR3 DNA reads TGCGCCAGCAGCTTGGTGGCAGGGTCTGATGAAAAACTGTTTTTT. It codes for CASSLVAGSDEKLFF.

This chain connects TRBV4-1 to TRBJ1-2; a possible D gene is TRBD1 (5 bases). Germline V gene data show CDR1 as MGHRA and CDR2 as YSYEKL. V was shortened by 8 bases and J by 5 bases, with 18 bases between the two germline ends. This CDR3 has 14 amino acids. CDR3 in DNA: TGCGCCAGCGGCGGGGGGGACGGGATATATGGCTACACCTTC. Its protein is CASGGGDGIYGYTF.

This chain joins TRBV4-1 and TRBJ2-5; perhaps TRBD1 as D (6 bases). The CDR3 length is 17 residues. V was trimmed by 2 bases and J by 0 bases, leaving 16 bases between them. The V gene's germline CDR1 is MGHRA and CDR2 YSYEKL. CDR3 DNA: TGCGCCAGCAGCCAACCATTACAGGGAGTCAACCAAGAGACCCAGTACTTC. It codes for CASSQPLQGVNQETQYF.

This clone was seen more than once but under ten times. This rearrangement joins TRBV6-5 to TRBJ1-3; D gene uncertain. Germline CDR1 is MNHEY and CDR2 is SVGAGI. This CDR3 spans 13 amino acids. V gave up 8 bases and J gave up 0 bases, with 8 bases separating them. In DNA, the CDR3 is TGTGCCAGCGAGGGTTCCTCTGGAAACACCATATATTTT. Protein: CASEGSSGNTIYF.

The genes are TRBV11-3 and TRBJ2-1; possibly TRBD2 for D (7 bases). Per germline, CDR1 SGHNT and CDR2 YENEEA. The CDR3 runs to 14 residues. V lost 3 bases to trimming and J lost 8 bases, with 14 bases between them. This chain's CDR3 is CASSFTGRGYEQFF. CDR3 nucleotide sequence: TGTGCCAGCAGCTTCACAGGGAGGGGGTATGAGCAGTTCTTC.